Listed here are 21 T cell receptor beta chains from one sample, sequenced in a study of cytomegalovirus exposure and HLA in healthy donors. PCR was performed using 60 Vbeta and 13 Jbeta primers. TCRdb keeps only in-frame clones here, not all; method: immunoSEQ multiplex PCR. The sample records 80,000 to 100,000 clones, around 68% being singletons. The sequenced sample consisted of PBMCs. The receptors originated from a woman in her forties in good health and CMV-seropositive.

This clone was counted between two and nine times. This chain links TRBV2 with TRBJ1-2; TRBD1 is a possible D gene (5 bases). Germline lookup yields CDR1 SNHLY and CDR2 FYNNEI. With 6 bases removed from V and 8 bases from J, the gap between germline ends came to 22 bases. This CDR3 spans 15 amino acids. The CDR3 loop reads CASSPMTAGVRGYTF. Written as DNA, the CDR3 is TGTGCCAGCAGCCCGATGACAGCTGGGGTAAGGGGCTACACCTTC.

V usage is TRBV28 and J usage is TRBJ1-2, with unresolved D. V was pared by 1 base and J by 4 bases, with 7 bases between. This CDR3 comprises 13 residues. The germline V gene has CDR1 MDHEN and CDR2 SYDVKM. CDR3 amino acids: CASSLFGGYGYTF. DNA for the CDR3: TGTGCCAGCAGTTTATTCGGAGGCTATGGCTACACCTTC.

V gene TRBV6-6 combines with J gene TRBJ2-7; 8 bases are shared with TRBD2. The length of the CDR3 is 13 residues. Germline V gene lookup returns CDR1 MNHNY and CDR2 SVGAGI (reference sequence). V gave up 8 bases and J gave up 0 bases; unmatched junction bases: 3. The CDR3: CASRAGGSYEQYF. CDR3 nucleotide sequence: TGTGCCAGCCGCGCGGGGGGCTCCTACGAGCAGTACTTC.

The chain joins TRBV6-6 to TRBJ2-5; TRBD1 might be the D (6 bases). The CDR3 runs to 14 residues. The germline gives CDR1 MNHNY, CDR2 SVGAGI (reference sequence). The V and J ends lost 8 bases and 2 bases respectively, with 15 bases between them. As DNA, the CDR3 is TGTGCCAGCTACATAGGGGGAGAGCAAGAGACCCAGTACTTC. It is translated as CASYIGGEQETQYF.

V usage is TRBV5-1 and J usage is TRBJ2-2; TRBD1 aligns across 9 bases. Germline-derived CDR1 and CDR2 are SGHRS and YFSETQ. The CDR3 has 15 residues. Trimming took 6 bases from V and 3 from J; bases not matched to a gene: 6. DNA of the CDR3: TGCGCCAGCACCGCTACAGGGGGCTACACCGGGGAGCTGTTTTTT. Encoded protein: CASTATGGYTGELFF. The variable domain in full, with the rest retrieved from reference TRBV5-1 and TRBJ2-2, is KAGVTQTPRYLIKTRGQQVTLSCSPISGHRSVSWYQQTPGQGLQFLFEYFSETQRNKGNFPGRFSGRQFSNSRSEMNVSTLELGDSALYLCASTATGGYTGELFFGEGSRLTVL.

The V gene is TRBV27, the J gene TRBJ2-3; 9 bases align to TRBD2. Germline-derived CDR1 and CDR2 are MNHEY and SMNVEV (reference sequence). There are 13 residues in the CDR3. V dropped 6 bases and J dropped 6; count of bases not matched to a gene: 4. The CDR3 DNA reads TGTGCCAGCAGCCTAGCGGGATGGGATACGCAGTATTTT. Its protein is CASSLAGWDTQYF.

The genes are TRBV5-1 and TRBJ1-3; D gene ambiguous. Germline V lookup: CDR1 SGHRS, CDR2 YFSETQ. The CDR3 runs to 16 residues. The ends were cut back, 1 base at V and 0 bases at J, with 11 bases in the middle. CDR3 residues: CASSLQEGGSGNTIYF. In DNA form, the CDR3 reads TGCGCCAGCAGCTTGCAGGAGGGCGGCTCTGGAAACACCATATATTTT.

The chain couples TRBV6-6 to TRBJ1-1; weak D call: TRBD1 (5 bases). V lost 6 bases to trimming and J lost 1 base, with 15 bases between them. The CDR3 spans 15 residues. Per germline, CDR1 MNHNY and CDR2 SVGAGI (reference sequence). The CDR3 DNA reads as TGTGCCAGCAGCTACGCGGGACGGACGAACACTGAAGCTTTCTTT. It specifies CASSYAGRTNTEAFF.

The chain couples TRBV10-3 to TRBJ1-2; D remains unclear. The length of the CDR3 is 14 residues. Germline CDR1 reads ENHRY; CDR2 reads SYGVKD. Trimming removed 6 bases at V and 1 base at J, with 12 bases between. In nucleotides, the CDR3 is TGTGCCATCAGCGGCGGGGTCTTTAACTATGGCTACACCTTC. Translated: CAISGGVFNYGYTF.

The CDR3 reads CASSPDIGVGTEAFF. CDR3 nucleotides: TGCGCCAGCAGCCCGGACATTGGTGTGGGGACTGAAGCTTTCTTT. This rearrangement joins TRBV5-1 to TRBJ1-1, with a tentative D call TRBD1 (5 bases). Germline V gives CDR1 SGHRS, CDR2 YFSETQ. This CDR3 is built from 15 residues. V gave up 4 bases and J gave up 5 bases, with 18 bases separating them.

The V and J genes are TRBV27 and TRBJ2-3; 11 bases are a match to TRBD2. CDR1 is MNHEY and CDR2 is SMNVEV in the germline V gene (reference sequence). V shed 4 bases, J shed 2 bases, and the junction held 5 bases outside the gene matches. The CDR3 has 16 amino acids. The CDR3 region has the DNA TGTGCCAGCAGTTCGATACTAGCGGGAGCCACAGATACGCAGTATTTT. Its translation is CASSSILAGATDTQYF.

This clone was detected a few times. The CDR3 region has the DNA TGTGCCAGCAGCCGCCGCGGCTATGGCTACACCTTC. Amino acid sequence: CASSRRGYGYTF. The chain has TRBV28 and TRBJ1-2; D remains unclear. Between the trimmed V and J ends, which lost 6 bases and 4 bases, there was a span of 9 bases. Germline loops: CDR1 MDHEN, CDR2 SYDVKM. The CDR3 contains 12 residues.

This clone is a singleton in its sample. This sequence joins TRBV7-2 and TRBJ2-7, with a weak D call TRBD2 (5 bases). Trimming removed 0 bases at V and 2 bases at J, with 11 bases between. Germline CDR1 is SGHTA and CDR2 is FQGNSA. CDR3 length equals 15 residues. The CDR3 spells CASSLAGGPPYEQYF. DNA of the CDR3: TGTGCCAGCAGCTTAGCCGGAGGCCCCCCCTACGAGCAGTACTTC.

CDR3 protein: CASSGLAGANTDTQYF. In DNA, the CDR3 is TGTGCCAGCTCAGGGTTAGCGGGAGCAAACACAGATACGCAGTATTTT. The chain carries TRBV18 and TRBJ2-3; 9 bases are a match to TRBD2. Germline lookup yields CDR1 KGHSH and CDR2 LQKENI. The CDR3 spans 16 residues. V shed 5 bases and J 2 bases; nucleotides not matched to a gene: 8.

This clone has a handful of counts. The chain links TRBV6-5 to TRBJ2-7, with D maybe TRBD2 (5 bases). In germline, CDR1 is MNHEY, CDR2 SVGAGI. The CDR3 contains 15 residues. The ends were cut back, 2 bases at V and 5 bases at J, with 16 bases in the middle. CDR3 sequence reads: CASSYAARAVDEQYF. DNA for the CDR3: TGTGCCAGCAGTTACGCGGCGCGGGCCGTGGACGAGCAGTACTTC.

V is TRBV7-2 and J is TRBJ1-5; D possibly corresponds to TRBD1 (5 bases). Germline V gene data show CDR1 as SGHTA and CDR2 as FQGNSA. This CDR3 is 15 amino acids long. Trimming removed 2 bases at V and 5 bases at J, with 13 bases between. The CDR3 protein is CASSLQGRPDQPQHF. The CDR3 DNA follows: TGTGCCAGCAGCTTACAGGGCAGACCTGATCAGCCCCAGCATTTT.

This chain connects TRBV5-1 to TRBJ1-4, with 9 bases matching TRBD1. V lost 5 bases to trimming and J lost 3 bases; unmatched junction nucleotides: 5. The CDR3 extends over 15 amino acids. Germline CDR1 SGHRS, CDR2 YFSETQ. This chain's CDR3 is CASSNRGRPNEKLFF. CDR3 DNA: TGCGCCAGCAGTAACAGGGGGCGGCCTAATGAAAAACTGTTTTTT. Drawing the rest from reference TRBV5-1 and TRBJ1-4, the complete variable domain is KAGVTQTPRYLIKTRGQQVTLSCSPISGHRSVSWYQQTPGQGLQFLFEYFSETQRNKGNFPGRFSGRQFSNSRSEMNVSTLELGDSALYLCASSNRGRPNEKLFFGSGTQLSVL.

The chain recombines TRBV10-3 with TRBJ2-3, with a tentative D call TRBD1 (6 bases). Deletions cut 8 bases from V and 0 bases from J, with 15 bases between. This CDR3 region has 15 residues. Germline V gene sequence: CDR1 ENHRY, CDR2 SYGVKD. This CDR3 is CAISGDTSSTDTQYF. CDR3 sequence (DNA): TGTGCCATCTCCGGGGACACCTCTAGCACAGATACGCAGTATTTT.

This clone was picked up a small number of times. The chain recombines TRBV19 with TRBJ1-2; D unresolved. The CDR3 consists of 14 residues. V was shortened by 7 bases and J by 3 bases, with 15 bases between the two germline ends. Germline CDR1 is LNHDA and CDR2 is SQIVND (reference sequence). CDR3 bases: TGTGCCAGTACCAAGGCGCAGGTAGACTATGGCTACACCTTC. Translating it yields CASTKAQVDYGYTF. Complete variable domain (other parts from reference TRBV19 and TRBJ1-2): DGGITQSPKYLFRKEGQNVTLSCEQNLNHDAMYWYRQDPGQGLRLIYYSQIVNDFQKGDIAEGYSVSREKKESFPLTVTSAQKNPTAFYLCASTKAQVDYGYTFGSGTRLTVV.

The rearrangement links TRBV2 to TRBJ2-7; a possible D gene is TRBD1 (5 bases). V was pared by 2 bases and J by 0 bases, with 8 bases between. CDR1 SNHLY and CDR2 FYNNEI come from the germline V gene. CDR3 length: 14 residues. The CDR3 nucleotides are TGTGCCAGCAGTGAACAGGGCGTCTCCTACGAGCAGTACTTC. It specifies CASSEQGVSYEQYF.

This chain uses TRBV2 with TRBJ2-3; perhaps TRBD1 as D (6 bases). The CDR3 spans 13 residues. The germline V and J ends were trimmed by 6 bases and 1 base, with 8 bases remaining between them. Looked up from germline, CDR1 is SNHLY and CDR2 is FYNNEI. The CDR3 is CASRGHGTDTQYF. The CDR3 DNA sequence: TGTGCCAGCAGGGGACACGGCACAGATACGCAGTATTTT.